Presented here are 15 T cell receptor beta chains from one specimen sequenced in a study of blood T cells in healthy people across ages. With a J-beta primer mix and a sample-barcoded 5' primer, a second PCR ran about 6 to 11 cycles. TCRdb re-called the 5' RACE reads through MiXCR, storing one row per CDR3 protein. The sample records around 2 million distinct CDR3 sequences, about 39% being singletons. The sample taken for sequencing was blood. Receptors originate from a human donor in good health.

The CDR3 DNA reads TGTGCCAGCAGCCCCATTGTGGGAGGACCGGTGACCCAGTACTTC. Its protein product is CASSPIVGGPVTQYF. The chain joins TRBV9 to TRBJ2-4; D is perhaps TRBD2 (6 bases). The J call could be wrong; TRBJ2-5 is a better fit for the DNA end. CDR1 and CDR2 (germline): SGDLS, YYNGEE. This CDR3 spans 15 amino acids.

This clonotype has just a few counts. The rearrangement joins TRBV6-5 to TRBJ2-3, with D perhaps TRBD2 (5 bases). V was trimmed by 6 bases and J by 6 bases, leaving 16 bases between them. This CDR3 has 14 residues. Per germline, CDR1 MNHEY and CDR2 SVGAGI. In DNA form, the CDR3 reads TGTGCCAGCAGGCTGGAAACGGGGTCGGATACGCAGTATTTT. Its translation is CASRLETGSDTQYF.

This clonotype was detected a few times. The chain uses TRBV24-1 and TRBJ1-2; 7 bases fit TRBD1. From germline, CDR1 is KGHDR and CDR2 SFDVKD. After removal of 2 bases from V and 5 bases from J, the junction contained 1 base not matched to a gene. There are 13 residues in the CDR3. Here the CDR3 DNA reads TGTGCCACCAGTGATTACAGGGGTTATGGCTACACCTTC. As protein: CATSDYRGYGYTF.

This clonotype has ten or more counts. The V call is TRBV6-6, the J call TRBJ1-1, with a possible D match to TRBD1 (5 bases). The germline CDR1 and CDR2 sequences are MNHNY and SVGAGI (reference sequence). The CDR3 has 16 amino acids. V lost 0 bases to trimming and J lost 4 bases, with 15 bases between them. CDR3 sequence reads: CASSYSFRALSTEAFF. In nucleotides, the CDR3 is TGTGCCAGCAGTTACTCGTTCAGGGCCCTGAGCACTGAAGCTTTCTTT.

Only a few counts were recorded for this clonotype. A junction end diverges from the germline sequence, so it may reflect a read error. This chain uses TRBV4-3 with TRBJ1-2, with a weak D call TRBD1 (5 bases). The CDR3 extends over 16 amino acids. Germline V gene data show CDR1 as LGHNA and CDR2 as YSLEER. CDR3 residues: CASSQDLGGRSYGHTF. The CDR3 DNA reads as TGCGCCAGCAGCCAAGATCTTGGGGGACGGTCCTATGGCCACACCTTC.

The CDR3 protein is CAISGKSQETQYF. Written as DNA, the CDR3 is TGTGCCATCAGTGGAAAGAGCCAAGAGACCCAGTACTTC. The chain joins TRBV10-3 to TRBJ2-5; D is undetermined. CDR3 length: 13 amino acids. V lost 4 bases and J 1 base, leaving 7 bases between the germline ends. Germline V gives CDR1 ENHRY, CDR2 SYGVKD.

The chain joins TRBV6-5 to TRBJ2-7, with 13 positions matching TRBD2. Germline V CDR1 and CDR2: MNHEY, SVGAGI. The CDR3 consists of 23 residues. The J segment lost 4 bases and the V segment lost 2 bases, leaving 26 bases of the junction unmatched. Here the CDR3 DNA reads TGTGCCAGCAGTTACCTCATGGACCCCCCGGGACTAGCGGGGTTATCAAGAGGGTACGAGCAGTACTTC. This sequence encodes CASSYLMDPPGLAGLSRGYEQYF.

The chain is built from TRBV6-1 and TRBJ2-6; TRBD1 or TRBD2 may be the D gene (5 bases each). Between the trimmed V and J ends, which lost 4 bases and 1 base, there was a span of 14 bases. CDR1 and CDR2 (germline): MNHNS, SASEGT. The CDR3 totals 17 residues. The CDR3 DNA is TGTGCCAGCAGTGCATCAGGATGGGGGTCTGGGGCCAACGTCCTGACTTTC. Its translation: CASSASGWGSGANVLTF.

This chain uses TRBV11-2 with TRBJ2-7; 10 bases agree with TRBD1. V dropped 1 base and J dropped 1; count of bases not matched to a gene: 7. The germline V gene encodes CDR1 SGHAT and CDR2 FQNNGV. CDR3 length: 17 amino acids. CDR3 bases: TGTGCCAGCAGCTTAGGAGCCGGACAGGGGGTTTCCTACGAGCAGTACTTC. Translated, it gives CASSLGAGQGVSYEQYF.

V and J are TRBV12-3 or TRBV12-4 and TRBJ2-3; D perhaps matches TRBD2 (6 bases). CDR3 length: 15 amino acids. Trimming left V 3 bases short and J 6 bases short, with 16 bases between. In DNA form, the CDR3 reads TGTGCCAGCAGTTTTTCGGGGACTCAGCAGGATACGCAGTATTTT. This encodes CASSFSGTQQDTQYF.

The V gene is TRBV25-1, the J gene TRBJ1-6; D possibly corresponds to TRBD1 (5 bases). Germline CDR1 is MGHDK and CDR2 is SYGVNS. The CDR3 covers 15 residues. Trimming removed 5 bases from V and 9 bases from J, with 17 bases in between. CDR3 region: CASSQEWGNGSPLHF. In DNA form, the CDR3 reads TGTGCCAGCAGTCAGGAGTGGGGGAACGGTTCACCCCTCCACTTT.

This clonotype was detected only a few times. J is TRBJ2-7 and V is TRBV20-1; D possibly uses TRBD1 or TRBD2 (5 bases each). The CDR3 runs 15 residues. Trimming took 6 bases from V and 3 from J, leaving 21 bases between them. Germline V gives CDR1 DFQATT, CDR2 SNEGSKA (reference sequence). CDR3 DNA sequence: TGCAGTGCCACCTCAAATCGGGGCAACTACTACGAGCAGTACTTC. This encodes CSATSNRGNYYEQYF.

The chain uses TRBV7-2 and TRBJ1-1; D gene uncertain. In germline, CDR1 is SGHTA, CDR2 FQGNSA. The CDR3 extends over 14 amino acids. Trimming left V 1 base short and J 0 bases short, with 6 bases between. The CDR3 region is CASSLVWMNTEAFF. CDR3 bases: TGTGCCAGCAGCTTAGTGTGGATGAACACTGAAGCTTTCTTT.

This clonotype occurred once. The gene calls are TRBV6-1 and TRBJ1-4, with TRBD1 as a possible D gene (5 bases). The V end lost 0 bases, the J end lost 5 bases, and 7 bases lay between the germline ends. In germline, CDR1 is MNHNS, CDR2 SASEGT. This CDR3 spans 14 amino acids. This CDR3 is CASSEAEGNEKLFF. CDR3 nucleotides: TGTGCCAGCAGTGAAGCGGAGGGGAATGAAAAACTGTTTTTT.

The chain carries TRBV7-9 and TRBJ2-1; D may be TRBD1 or TRBD2 (5 bases each). The ends were cut back, 5 bases at V and 9 bases at J, with 17 bases in the middle. Germline V gene data show CDR1 as SEHNR and CDR2 as FQNEAQ (reference sequence). The CDR3 is 14 amino acids. CDR3 protein: CASSAGSYMGEQFF. DNA of the CDR3: TGTGCCAGCAGCGCAGGGAGTTACATGGGTGAGCAGTTCTTC.